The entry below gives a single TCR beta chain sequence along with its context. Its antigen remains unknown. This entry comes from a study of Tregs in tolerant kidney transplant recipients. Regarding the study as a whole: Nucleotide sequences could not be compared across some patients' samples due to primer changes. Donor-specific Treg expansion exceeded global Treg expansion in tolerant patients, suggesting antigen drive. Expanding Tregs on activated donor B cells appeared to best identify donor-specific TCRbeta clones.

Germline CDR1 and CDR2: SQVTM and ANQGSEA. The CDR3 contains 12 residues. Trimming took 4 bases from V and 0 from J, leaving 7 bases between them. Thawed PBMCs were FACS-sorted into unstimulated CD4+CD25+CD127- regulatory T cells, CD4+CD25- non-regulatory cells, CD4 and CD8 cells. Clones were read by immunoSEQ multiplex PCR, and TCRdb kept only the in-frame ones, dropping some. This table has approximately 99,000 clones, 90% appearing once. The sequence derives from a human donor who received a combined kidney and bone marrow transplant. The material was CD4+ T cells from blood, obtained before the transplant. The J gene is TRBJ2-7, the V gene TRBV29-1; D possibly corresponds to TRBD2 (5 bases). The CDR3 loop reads CSVAGDSYEQYF. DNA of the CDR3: TGCAGCGTTGCCGGGGACTCCTACGAGCAGTACTTC.